A single sample gave rise to the 6 T cell receptor beta chains below, sequenced in a study of cytotoxic CD8 clonotypes in ibrutinib-treated CLL. TCRdb keeps only in-frame clones here, not all; method: immunoSEQ multiplex PCR. Altogether about 130,000 clones are present, around four fifths being singletons, with the ten largest covering less than 4%. Sample: PBMCs, taken after 24 months of ibrutinib treatment. Receptors originate from a human donor with chronic lymphocytic leukemia.

The chain is built from TRBV6-1 and TRBJ2-5; the D gene is possibly TRBD2 (7 bases). The V end lost 7 bases, the J end lost 9 bases, and 21 bases lay between the germline ends. The germline V gene has CDR1 MNHNS and CDR2 SASEGT. This CDR3 is built from 14 residues. The CDR3 region is CASITTGPRGAQYF. CDR3 nucleotide sequence: TGTGCCAGCATTACGACAGGTCCCCGGGGGGCCCAGTACTTC.

The chain has TRBV6-6 and TRBJ2-1; 9 bases line up with TRBD1. The germline gives CDR1 MNHNY, CDR2 SVGAGI (reference sequence). This CDR3 has 13 amino acids. J gave up 8 bases and V 6 bases, and 5 bases lay outside the gene matches. The CDR3 loop is CASRLTGGDEQFF. The CDR3 DNA reads as TGTGCCAGCAGATTGACAGGGGGGGATGAGCAGTTCTTC.

This clone was recorded a few times. The chain carries TRBV4-3 and TRBJ2-1; 12 nucleotides line up with TRBD2. From germline, CDR1 is LGHNA and CDR2 YSLEER. This CDR3 is 16 amino acids long. J gave up 5 bases and V 1 base, and 3 bases lay outside the gene matches. The CDR3 DNA is TGCGCCAGCAGCCAAGCACTAGCGGGGGGAAACAATGAGCAGTTCTTC. Translating gives CASSQALAGGNNEQFF.

The gene calls are TRBV18 and TRBJ1-3, with 7 bases fitting TRBD1. V gave up 3 bases and J gave up 4 bases; unmatched junction bases: 6. Looked up from germline, CDR1 is KGHSH and CDR2 is LQKENI. The CDR3 totals 15 residues. The CDR3 nucleotides are TGTGCCAGCTCACCCCAGACAGGGCACGGAAACACCATATATTTT. Amino acids: CASSPQTGHGNTIYF.

This sequence joins TRBV7-9 and TRBJ1-2; the match to TRBD1 covers 7 bases. The germline CDR1 and CDR2 sequences are SEHNR and FQNEAQ (reference sequence). V was pared by 5 bases and J by 8 bases, with 11 bases of the junction left unmatched. The CDR3 covers 14 residues. This chain's CDR3 is CASSDGTALYGYTF. As DNA, the CDR3 is TGTGCCAGCAGCGATGGGACAGCCCTGTACGGCTACACCTTC.

This chain connects TRBV5-1 to TRBJ1-1, with D possibly TRBD1 on 6 matching bases. CDR3 size: 18 residues. Germline V gene data show CDR1 as SGHRS and CDR2 as YFSETQ. V lost 0 bases and J 0 bases, leaving 18 bases between the germline ends. CDR3 in amino acids: CASSLALGGRMMNTEAFF. Here the CDR3 DNA reads TGCGCCAGCAGCTTGGCCCTGGGGGGGCGAATGATGAACACTGAAGCTTTCTTT.